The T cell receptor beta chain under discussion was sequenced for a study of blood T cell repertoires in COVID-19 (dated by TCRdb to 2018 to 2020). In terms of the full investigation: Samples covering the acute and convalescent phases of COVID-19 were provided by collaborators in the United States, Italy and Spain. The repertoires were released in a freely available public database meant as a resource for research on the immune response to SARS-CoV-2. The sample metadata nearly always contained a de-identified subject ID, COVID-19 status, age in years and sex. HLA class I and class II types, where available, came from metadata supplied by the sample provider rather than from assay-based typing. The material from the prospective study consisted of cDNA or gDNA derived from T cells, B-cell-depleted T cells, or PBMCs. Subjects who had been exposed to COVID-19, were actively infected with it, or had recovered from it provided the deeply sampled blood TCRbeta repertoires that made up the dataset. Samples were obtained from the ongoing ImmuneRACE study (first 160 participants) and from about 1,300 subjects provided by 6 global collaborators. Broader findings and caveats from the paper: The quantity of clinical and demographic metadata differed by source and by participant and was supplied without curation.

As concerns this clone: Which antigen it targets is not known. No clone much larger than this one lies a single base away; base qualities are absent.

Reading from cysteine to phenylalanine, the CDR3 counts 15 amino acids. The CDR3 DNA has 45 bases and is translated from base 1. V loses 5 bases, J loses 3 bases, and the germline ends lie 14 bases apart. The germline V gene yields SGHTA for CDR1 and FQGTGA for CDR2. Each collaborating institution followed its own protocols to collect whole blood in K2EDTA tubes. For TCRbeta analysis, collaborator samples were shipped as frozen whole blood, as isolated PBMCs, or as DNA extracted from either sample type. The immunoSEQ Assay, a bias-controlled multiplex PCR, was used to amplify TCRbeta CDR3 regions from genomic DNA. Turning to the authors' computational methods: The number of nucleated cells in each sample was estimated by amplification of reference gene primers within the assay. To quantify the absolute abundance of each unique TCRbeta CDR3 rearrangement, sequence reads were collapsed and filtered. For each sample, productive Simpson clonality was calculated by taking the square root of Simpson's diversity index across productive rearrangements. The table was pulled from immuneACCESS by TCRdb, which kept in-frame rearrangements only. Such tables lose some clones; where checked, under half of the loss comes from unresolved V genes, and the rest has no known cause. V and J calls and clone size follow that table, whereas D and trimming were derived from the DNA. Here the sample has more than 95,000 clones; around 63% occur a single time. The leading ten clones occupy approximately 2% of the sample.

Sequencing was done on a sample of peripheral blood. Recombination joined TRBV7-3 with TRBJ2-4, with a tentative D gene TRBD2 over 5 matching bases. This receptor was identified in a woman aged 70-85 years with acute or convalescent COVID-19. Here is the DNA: TGTGCCAGCAGCCCACAATTCGGAGGCAAAAACATTCAGTACTTC. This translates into CASSPQFGGKNIQYF.